This TCR beta chain was documented in a study of PD-1 blockade in classical Hodgkin lymphoma. For this clone: The antigen remains unidentified.

Data came from immunoSEQ multiplex PCR; TCRdb stores just in-frame clones and leaves some out. This sample yields 75,000 to 100,000 clones, of which 90% to 95% are seen a single time; roughly 2% belongs to the top ten. The time point denotes: cycle 4 day 1 (C4D1), after 5 to 7 weeks of nivolumab. Every one of the patients relapsed after autologous stem cell transplantation (brentuximab vedotin exposure was variable). The length of the CDR3 is 13 residues. Germline values: CDR1 SGHNT, CDR2 YYREEE (reference sequence). V lost 0 bases and J 10 bases, leaving 13 bases between the germline ends. Whole-study results and caveats: Nivolumab initiation under 1 year post-ASCT meant exclusion. Only CD4+ TCR diversity, not CD8+, had risen significantly by C4D1. Newly diagnosed patients and complete responders had comparable diversity at baseline. Diminished baseline TCR diversity has been reported in newly diagnosed patients relative to healthy donors.

The chain is built from TRBV5-4 and TRBJ1-2; D gene unclear. The starting material was peripheral blood mononuclear cells (PBMCs), obtained before the fourth cycle of nivolumab. The TCR comes from a human donor with classical Hodgkin lymphoma. As DNA, the CDR3 is TGTGCCAGCAGCTTGGTGCTCGGCAACGACTACACCTTC. Amino acid sequence: CASSLVLGNDYTF.